This T cell receptor (beta chain) stems from a study of blood T cells in healthy people across ages. PCR was performed a second time for about 7 to 11 cycles using a sample-barcoded 5' primer and a J-beta primer mix. TCRdb re-derived calls from the 5' RACE reads in MiXCR, one entry per CDR3 protein. The profile shows about 1 million distinct CDR3 sequences, roughly 45% of them singletons. Germline V gene lookup returns CDR1 DFQATT and CDR2 SNEGSKA (reference sequence). CDR3 length equals 15 residues. Sequencing was done on a sample of blood. The receptor's source is a woman in her sixties or seventies in good health. The J gene is TRBJ2-4, the V gene TRBV20-1; TRBD2 agrees at 12 bases. The J call may be faulty, since TRBJ2-7 better matches the DNA end. The CDR3 region is CSALLTSGRYNEQYF. The CDR3 DNA reads as TGCAGTGCTTTATTGACTAGCGGGAGATACAACGAGCAGTACTTC.